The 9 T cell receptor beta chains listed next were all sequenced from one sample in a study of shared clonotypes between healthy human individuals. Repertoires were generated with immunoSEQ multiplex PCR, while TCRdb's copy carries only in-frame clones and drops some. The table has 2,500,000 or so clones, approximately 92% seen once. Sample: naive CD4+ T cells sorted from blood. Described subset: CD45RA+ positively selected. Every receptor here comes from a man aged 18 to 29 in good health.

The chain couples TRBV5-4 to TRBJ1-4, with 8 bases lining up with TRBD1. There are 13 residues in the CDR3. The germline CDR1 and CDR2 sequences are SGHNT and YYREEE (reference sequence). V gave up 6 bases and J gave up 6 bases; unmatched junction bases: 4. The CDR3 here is CASKGQVDEKLFF. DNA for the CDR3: TGTGCCAGCAAGGGACAGGTTGATGAAAAACTGTTTTTT.

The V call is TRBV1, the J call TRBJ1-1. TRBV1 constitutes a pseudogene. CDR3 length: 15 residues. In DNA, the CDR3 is TGCACCAGCAGCCTTGTACCGCGGGCCGCGGCTGAAGCTTTCTTT. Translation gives CTSSLVPRAAAEAFF.

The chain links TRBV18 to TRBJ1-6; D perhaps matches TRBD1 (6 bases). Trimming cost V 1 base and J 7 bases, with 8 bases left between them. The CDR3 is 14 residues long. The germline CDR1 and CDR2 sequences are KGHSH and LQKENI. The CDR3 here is CASSPRGGNSPLHF. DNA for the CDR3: TGTGCCAGCTCACCACGAGGGGGGAATTCACCCCTCCACTTT.

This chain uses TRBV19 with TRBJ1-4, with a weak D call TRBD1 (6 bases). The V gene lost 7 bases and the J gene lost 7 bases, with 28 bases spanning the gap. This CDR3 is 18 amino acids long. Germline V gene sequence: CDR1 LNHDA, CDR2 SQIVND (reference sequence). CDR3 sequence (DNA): TGTGCCAGTAATATGGGACCGCCTTCGAGTTTAGGGGGTGAAAAACTGTTTTTT. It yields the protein CASNMGPPSSLGGEKLFF.

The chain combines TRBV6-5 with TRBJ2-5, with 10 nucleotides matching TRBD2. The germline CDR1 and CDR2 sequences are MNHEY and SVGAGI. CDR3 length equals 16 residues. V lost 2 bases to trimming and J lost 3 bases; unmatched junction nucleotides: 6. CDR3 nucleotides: TGTGCCAGCAGTTACCTGATAGCGGGAGGCAAAGAGACCCAGTACTTC. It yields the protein CASSYLIAGGKETQYF.

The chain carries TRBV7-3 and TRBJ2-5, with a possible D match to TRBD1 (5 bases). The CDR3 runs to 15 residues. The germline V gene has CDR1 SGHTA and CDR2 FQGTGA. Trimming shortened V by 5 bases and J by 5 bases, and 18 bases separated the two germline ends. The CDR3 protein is CASSQNPAGLETQYF. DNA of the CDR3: TGTGCCAGCAGCCAAAACCCAGCAGGGCTGGAGACCCAGTACTTC.

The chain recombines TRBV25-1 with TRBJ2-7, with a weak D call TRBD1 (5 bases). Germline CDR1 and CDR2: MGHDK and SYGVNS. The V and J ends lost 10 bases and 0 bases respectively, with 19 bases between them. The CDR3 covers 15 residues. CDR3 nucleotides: TGTGCCACCGTTAATTCAGGGATTCTCTCCTACGAGCAGTACTTC. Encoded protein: CATVNSGILSYEQYF.

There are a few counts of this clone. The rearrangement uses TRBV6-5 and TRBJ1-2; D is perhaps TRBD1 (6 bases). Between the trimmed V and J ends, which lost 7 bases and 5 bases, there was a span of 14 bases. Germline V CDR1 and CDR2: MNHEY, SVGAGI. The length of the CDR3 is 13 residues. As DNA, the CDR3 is TGTGCCAGCAACTCCGGGCAGGGGTATGGCTACACCTTC. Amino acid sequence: CASNSGQGYGYTF.

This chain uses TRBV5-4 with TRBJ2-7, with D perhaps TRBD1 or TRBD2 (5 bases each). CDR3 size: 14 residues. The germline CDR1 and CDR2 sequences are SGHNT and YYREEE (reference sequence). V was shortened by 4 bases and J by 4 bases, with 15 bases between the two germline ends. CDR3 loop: CASSPSRDLYEQYF. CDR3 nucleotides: TGTGCCAGCAGCCCGTCCCGGGACCTTTACGAGCAGTACTTC. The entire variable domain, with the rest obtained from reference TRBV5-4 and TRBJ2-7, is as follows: ETGVTQSPTHLIKTRGQQVTLRCSSQSGHNTVSWYQQALGQGPQFIFQYYREEENGRGNFPPRFSGLQFPNYSSELNVNALELDDSALYLCASSPSRDLYEQYFGPGTRLTVT.